Reported below is one T cell receptor beta chain. Its antigen has not been determined. A much larger clone differs by one base, so this may be a read error. The cysteine opens and the phenylalanine closes a CDR3 of 13 amino acids. Left in the record is the CDR3 DNA by itself, 39 bases read in frame from the first base. From a lookup of the germline V gene (reference sequence), CDR1 and CDR2 are SEHNR and FQNEAQ. The junction carries 15 bases between V and J, which are trimmed by 5 bases and 8 bases respectively. Library prep was done by PCR. The instrument was an Illumina HiSeq 2500. To normalize quantification of the TCRbeta repertoire, the TCR libraries were built with molecular barcoding that relied on unique molecular identifiers. TCRdb applied fastp at Q25 and MiXCR to the public reads, then kept only in-frame beta chains. Merged by CDR3 protein, the rows form single entries marked with the most common genes and DNA. Across this sample there are 600,000 to 700,000 distinct CDR3 sequences, with over 10% seen only once. 0.75% to 0.85% of the sample belongs to the ten largest clones.

The treatment or condition label here, explained by the study, means: allogeneic hematopoietic cell transplantation with graft depleted of TCRalphabeta T cells and CD19 B cells. Transplant recipients were children who received TCRalphabeta/CD19-depleted allogeneic hematopoietic cell grafts. The record originates from a study of T-cell reconstitution after alpha-beta-depleted transplantation in children (TCRdb year 2016). Regarding the study in general: Using TCR repertoire profiling, the study followed T-cell immune reconstitution in a quantitative way in children after TCRalphabeta/CD19-depleted allogeneic hematopoietic cell transplantation.

What the research found in general, with its limitations: About two months after transplant, the apparently early recovery of alphabetaT-cell counts reportedly depended on just several hundred clones that had expanded rapidly and came from non-depleted graft cells. The frequencies of hyperexpanded clones fell over the following months, and after one year, T-cell counts and TCRbeta diversity were mostly attributed to newly produced T cells. In some patients, the high TCRbeta diversity seen at day 60 was put down to recipient T cells and intrathymic progenitors that had survived conditioning.

The sequence was obtained from a girl under 10 years old with congenital amegakaryocytic thrombocytopenia, due to receive a stem cell transplant. The rearrangement joined TRBV7-9 to TRBJ1-2; no D segment can be confidently identified. Sequences were derived from PBMCs, sampled before TCRalphabeta/CD19-depleted stem cell transplant. The CDR3 region reads CASSLPGSIGYTF. The nucleotide sequence is given as TGTGCCAGCAGCCTCCCTGGCAGTATCGGCTACACCTTC. Here the CDR3 is joined to the reference TRBV7-9 and TRBJ1-2 genes, and the full variable domain is: DTGVSQNPRHKITKRGQNVTFRCDPISEHNRLYWYRQTLGQGPEFLTYFQNEAQLEKSRLLSDRFSAERPKGSFSTLEIQRTEQGDSAMYLCASSLPGSIGYTFGSGTRLTVV.